These T cell receptor beta chains were read from a single sample in a study of identical twins. A single record per CDR3 protein comes from TCRdb applying MiXCR to the 5' RACE reads. The table has approximately 190,000 distinct CDR3 sequences, around 15% seen once; the top ten hold 40%. This sample also appeared in a second study, on T cells expressing NK-cell markers.

The source material was CD8+ T cells sorted from blood. The receptor set was obtained from a young woman in good health. The CDR3 runs from the conserved cysteine through the conserved F or W. Each record gives: J gene, V gene, clone size, D gene, CDR3 protein, CDR3 DNA. A D gene is named only where the DNA matches it firmly. Not all rows give a size; the values are once, few, many and, for expanded clones, a class.

>TRBJ2-2|TRBV5-4|-|-
CASREDSPGTGELFF
TGTGCCAGCAGAGAGGACAGTCCGGGCACCGGGGAGCTGTTTTTT
>TRBJ2-1|TRBV6-1|-|TRBD2
CASSATSGHYNEQFF
TGTGCCAGCAGTGCGACTAGCGGACACTACAATGAGCAGTTCTTC
>TRBJ1-1|TRBV24-1|-|-
CATQGATNTEAFF
TGTGCCACCCAAGGGGCGACGAACACTGAAGCTTTCTTT
>TRBJ2-1|TRBV12-3/TRBV12-4|-|-
CASSSKGGLGNEQFF
TGTGCCAGCAGTTCCAAGGGGGGATTGGGGAATGAGCAGTTCTTC
>TRBJ2-2|TRBV7-8|-|-
CASQGIAGELFF
TGTGCCAGTCAAGGAATAGCCGGGGAGCTGTTTTTT
>TRBJ1-6|TRBV13|few|-
CASRTGGDVISPLHF
TGTGCCAGCAGGACGGGGGGGGATGTTATCTCACCCCTCCACTTT
>TRBJ2-2|TRBV7-8|-|-
CASSLNAGTGELFF
TGTGCCAGCAGCCTTAACGCGGGTACCGGGGAGCTGTTTTTT
>TRBJ2-1|TRBV19|few|TRBD2
CASSISGRARNEQFF
TGTGCCAGTAGTATCAGCGGGAGGGCCCGGAATGAGCAGTTCTTC
>TRBJ2-1|TRBV29-1|-|-
CSASYTGPNEQFF
TGCAGCGCGTCCTATACGGGACCGAATGAGCAGTTCTTC
>TRBJ2-1|TRBV7-7|few|TRBD2
CASSTGLAVNEQFF
TGTGCTAGCAGCACCGGACTAGCGGTCAATGAGCAGTTCTTC
>TRBJ2-5|TRBV5-1|few|TRBD2
CASSLVAGGSRETQYF
TGCGCCAGCAGCTTGGTCGCGGGGGGCTCCAGGGAGACCCAGTACTTC
>TRBJ2-5|TRBV25-1|few|-
CASSDTGFRETQYF
TGTGCCAGCAGTGATACAGGGTTTCGGGAGACCCAGTACTTC
>TRBJ2-1|TRBV29-1|few|TRBD2
CSVEGASGRREQFF
TGCAGCGTTGAAGGGGCTAGCGGGAGACGGGAGCAGTTCTTC